The 26 T cell receptor beta chains below were found in one sample sequenced in a study of breast tumors, draining lymph nodes, adjacent tissues (dated by TCRdb to 2016 to 2018). Lymph node samples came from the axillary draining lymph nodes of breast cancer patients. The receptor library was made with multiplex PCR. Sequencing was performed on an Illumina HiSeq 2000. Using fastp trimming at Q25 and MiXCR clonotype assembly, TCRdb reanalyzed the public sequencing data and kept in-frame beta chains. Rows are unified per CDR3 protein, each entry keeping the most common DNA and genes. This sample is represented by about 180,000 distinct CDR3 sequences; 33% of them were singletons. The ten biggest clones cover less than 4% of the sample. Sequencing was done on a sample of axillary lymph node tissue. These receptors were collected from a female donor with breast cancer. Some clones in this sample may be carry-over from other donors' samples.

This clonotype has at least ten counts. This chain uses TRBV6-2 or TRBV6-3 with TRBJ2-2; 8 bases line up with TRBD1. This CDR3 contains 13 residues. Trimming took 7 bases from V and 6 from J; bases not matched to a gene: 4. The germline CDR1 and CDR2 sequences are MNHEY and SVGEGT. The CDR3 region has the DNA TGTGCCAGCATGTCAGGGGGCTCCGGGGAGCTGTTTTTT. This sequence encodes CASMSGGSGELFF.

This clonotype was observed at least ten times. The gene calls are TRBV19 and TRBJ2-7; D is undetermined. V was pared by 3 bases and J by 6 bases, with 12 bases between. The CDR3 is made up of 13 amino acids. The germline V gene encodes CDR1 LNHDA and CDR2 SQIVND (reference sequence). This CDR3 is CASSMGYWGEQYF. The CDR3 nucleotides read TGTGCCAGTAGTATGGGGTACTGGGGCGAGCAGTACTTC.

The CDR3 loop reads CASSLAVSGDTDTQYF. In nucleotides, the CDR3 is TGTGCCAGCAGCTTGGCGGTTAGCGGGGACACAGATACGCAGTATTTT. The chain employs TRBV5-6 and TRBJ2-3; TRBD2 agrees at 8 bases. The germline V gene has CDR1 SGHDT and CDR2 YYEEEE. CDR3 length: 16 amino acids. Trimming cost V 0 bases and J 2 bases; bases outside gene matches: 5.

This clonotype has ten or more counts. CDR3 sequence (DNA): TGCAGTGCTAGAGGTCCGATTCCCTACAATGAGCAGTTCTTC. Its protein is CSARGPIPYNEQFF. V is TRBV20-1 and J is TRBJ2-1; D call uncertain. The CDR3 runs 14 residues. V lost 1 base and J lost 2, with 9 bases in between. Germline-derived CDR1 and CDR2 are DFQATT and SNEGSKA (reference sequence).

As regards this clonotype: Relative to the germline gene, one junction end is altered; a read error may explain this. The chain recombines TRBV7-2 with TRBJ2-2, with D maybe TRBD1 (5 bases). The DNA end lines up better with TRBJ1-1; the J call may be wrong. This CDR3 region has 15 residues. Germline assignment: CDR1 SGHTA and CDR2 FQGNSA. CDR3: CASSLEDGAHTGAFF. CDR3 nucleotides: TGTGCCAGCAGCTTAGAGGACGGGGCGCACACTGGAGCTTTCTTT.

Regarding this clonotype: One junction end disagrees with the germline gene, perhaps due to a read error. The chain recombines TRBV11-2 with TRBJ2-1; TRBD2 aligns across 9 bases. Germline V lookup: CDR1 SGHAT, CDR2 FQNNGV. The length of the CDR3 is 16 residues. The CDR3 protein is CASSKEVGLAYYEQFF. In nucleotides, the CDR3 is TGTGCCAGCAGCAAAGAGGTGGGACTAGCCTACTATGAGCAGTTCTTC.

The chain has TRBV29-1 and TRBJ1-4; the D gene is possibly TRBD1 (6 bases). V lost 3 bases and J 8 bases, leaving 7 bases between the germline ends. In germline, CDR1 is SQVTM, CDR2 ANQGSEA. CDR3 size: 11 residues. The CDR3 loop reads CSVEGGEKLFF. CDR3 sequence (DNA): TGCAGCGTTGAGGGGGGCGAAAAACTGTTTTTT.

This chain links TRBV28 with TRBJ2-7; maybe TRBD1 (7 bases). Trimming stripped 6 bases from V and 3 bases from J, with 18 bases between. The CDR3 consists of 15 residues. In germline, CDR1 is MDHEN, CDR2 SYDVKM. The CDR3 sequence: CASSPAGQIFYEQYF. For the CDR3, the DNA is TGTGCCAGCAGCCCCGCGGGACAGATATTCTACGAGCAGTACTTC.

This clonotype was detected ten times or more. Given a much more abundant clone one base away, this may be a read error. DNA of the CDR3: TGTGCCATGGAGGGACGGACAGGAGTCTACTATGGCTACACCTTC. It codes for CAMEGRTGVYYGYTF. V usage is TRBV24-1 and J usage is TRBJ1-2, with 7 bases fitting TRBD1. Germline-derived CDR1 and CDR2 are KGHDR and SFDVKD. V trimming: 11 bases; J trimming: 3 bases; junction bases outside the gene matches: 14. The CDR3 contains 15 residues.

This clonotype was found many times. The chain employs TRBV5-1 and TRBJ2-3, with a tentative D call TRBD2 (7 bases). The CDR3 has 13 amino acids. V lost 6 bases to trimming and J lost 4 bases, with 12 bases between them. Germline V gives CDR1 SGHRS, CDR2 YFSETQ. Here the CDR3 DNA reads TGCGCCAGCACCCGGGGGGCCCCAGATACGCAGTATTTT. Amino acids: CASTRGAPDTQYF.

This clonotype was seen repeatedly, ten times or more. The chain links TRBV12-3 or TRBV12-4 to TRBJ2-7; possibly TRBD1 or TRBD2 for D (5 bases each). The CDR3 runs 15 residues. Trimming removed 2 bases at V and 3 bases at J, with 14 bases between. The CDR3 bases are TGTGCCAGCAGTTTAAGAGGGACCAGAGACTACGAGCAGTACTTC. Translating gives CASSLRGTRDYEQYF.

This clonotype was seen a few times. This may arise from a read error, as a much more abundant clone is one base away. The gene calls are TRBV5-6 and TRBJ1-2; weak D call: TRBD1 (5 bases). V shed 2 bases and J shed 7 bases, with 15 bases lying between them. The CDR3 consists of 14 residues. Germline V lookup: CDR1 SGHDT, CDR2 YYEEEE. CDR3 nucleotides: TGTGCCAGCAGCTTTCCGGGACCTATATCTGGCTACACCTTC. This sequence encodes CASSFPGPISGYTF.

This clonotype was recorded many times. A much more abundant neighbour one base away suggests this may be a read error. The chain joins TRBV2 to TRBJ2-2; D is ambiguous. CDR3 length equals 11 residues. The germline V gene has CDR1 SNHLY and CDR2 FYNNEI. The CDR3 DNA reads as TGTGCAGGACGGGTTCCCGGGGAGCTGTTTTTT. It translates to CAGRVPGELFF.

Comment on this clonotype: At one end the junction does not follow the germline gene, possibly because of a read error. V usage is TRBV6-6 and J usage is TRBJ2-3, with 9 bases identical to TRBD2. Germline lookup yields CDR1 MNHNY and CDR2 SVGAGI (reference sequence). CDR3 length: 17 amino acids. DNA of the CDR3: TGTGCCAGCAGTCTCAGAGCGGGAGGTCCTAGCACAGATACGCGGTATTTT. The encoded protein is CASSLRAGGPSTDTRYF.

Comment on this clonotype: The germline gene is not matched at one end of the junction; a read error may be the cause. This chain joins TRBV7-7 and TRBJ1-2; D possibly corresponds to TRBD1 (5 bases). The CDR3 is made up of 15 amino acids. Germline CDR1 reads SSHAT; CDR2 reads FNYEAQ (reference sequence). The CDR3 DNA follows: TGTGCTAGCAGCTTAGAGGCGGGGGGATCCTATGGCTACACCTTC. Its protein is CASSLEAGGSYGYTF.

There are many counts of this clonotype. The V gene is TRBV7-9, the J gene TRBJ2-5; tentatively, D is TRBD2 (5 bases). The germline CDR1 and CDR2 sequences are SEHNR and FQNEAQ (reference sequence). This CDR3 has 12 amino acids. V shed 5 bases and J shed 5 bases, with 9 bases lying between them. The CDR3 DNA reads as TGTGCCAGCAGCCGGACTTGGGAGACCCAGTACTTC. Translation: CASSRTWETQYF. The full variable domain, in which reference TRBV7-9 and TRBJ2-5 provide the parts outside the CDR3, is DTGVSQNPRHKITKRGQNVTFRCDPISEHNRLYWYRQTLGQGPEFLTYFQNEAQLEKSRLLSDRFSAERPKGSFSTLEIQRTEQGDSAMYLCASSRTWETQYFGPGTRLLVL.

In this sample, this clonotype turned up many times. This sequence joins TRBV16 and TRBJ1-2; D might be TRBD1 (6 bases). This CDR3 is 15 amino acids long. V lost 4 bases to trimming and J lost 2 bases, with 14 bases between them. The germline CDR1 and CDR2 sequences are KGHSY and FQNENV. The CDR3 coding sequence is TGTGCCAGCAGCCCGCCCGGGGGCTTCAACTATGGCTACACCTTC. Its translation is CASSPPGGFNYGYTF.

Concerning this clonotype: At one end the junction does not follow the germline gene, possibly because of a read error. This rearrangement joins TRBV5-6 to TRBJ2-3; D might be TRBD1 or TRBD2, each matching 5 bases. CDR1 and CDR2 from the germline V gene are SGHDT and YYEEEE. The length of the CDR3 is 13 residues. The CDR3 DNA follows: TGTGCCGGCAGCTTCAAGGGGACGGATACGCAGTATTTT. This codes for CAGSFKGTDTQYF.

This clonotype was found many times. The V and J genes are TRBV15 and TRBJ1-1, with D possibly matching TRBD1 (5 bases). Germline CDR1 is LNHNV and CDR2 is YYDKDF (reference sequence). V lost 3 bases and J 0 bases, leaving 11 bases between the germline ends. The CDR3 extends over 15 amino acids. The CDR3 spells CATSSWGYMNTEAFF. Here the CDR3 DNA reads TGTGCCACCAGCAGCTGGGGGTACATGAACACTGAAGCTTTCTTT.

This clonotype was seen a single time. One junction end disagrees with the germline gene, perhaps due to a read error. J is TRBJ2-6 and V is TRBV9, with D tentatively TRBD2 (6 bases). CDR1 and CDR2 from the germline V gene are SGDLS and YYNGEE. The CDR3 consists of 17 residues. The CDR3 DNA is TGTGCCAGCAGCGCCACTCTGGAGGGGTCTGGGGCCACCGTCCTGACTTTC. Translation gives CASSATLEGSGATVLTF.

In regard to this clonotype: Possible read error: a much larger clone is one base away. The J gene is TRBJ1-5, the V gene TRBV6-5; D is ambiguous. CDR3 length: 14 residues. The germline V and J ends were trimmed by 5 bases and 6 bases, with 14 bases remaining between them. Germline V gene data show CDR1 as MNHEY and CDR2 as SVGAGI. This CDR3 is CASSPASGSQPQHF. The CDR3 DNA sequence: TGTGCCAGCAGTCCGGCGAGCGGGAGTCAGCCCCAGCATTTT.

This clonotype was recorded at least ten times. The CDR3 protein is CAWSAGQGGNTQYF. CDR3 DNA: TGTGCCTGGAGTGCGGGACAGGGGGGTAATACGCAGTATTTT. The genes are TRBV30 and TRBJ2-3; TRBD1 matches 11 bases. The CDR3 runs 14 residues. The trim removed 1 base at V and 7 bases at J, leaving 4 bases unmatched. Germline values: CDR1 GTSNPN, CDR2 SVGIG (reference sequence).

The V call is TRBV5-8, the J call TRBJ1-1; D is possibly TRBD1 (5 bases). The CDR3 sequence is 11 residues long. Germline CDR1 is SGHTS and CDR2 is YDEGEE. Trimming pared 3 bases from V and 5 bases from J, leaving 5 bases between. CDR3 region: CASSWGTEAFF. CDR3 DNA sequence: TGTGCCAGCAGCTGGGGGACTGAAGCTTTCTTT.

This clonotype was detected ten times or more. The V call is TRBV6-6, the J call TRBJ1-2; D remains unclear. Trimming removed 7 bases from V and 0 bases from J, with 18 bases in between. CDR3 length: 16 residues. Germline CDR1 and CDR2: MNHNY and SVGAGI (reference sequence). Here the CDR3 DNA reads TGTGCCAGCACCTTGGGCGGGCCGCCGACTAACTATGGCTACACCTTC. Protein: CASTLGGPPTNYGYTF.

This clonotype has ten or more counts. The CDR3 sequence is CASSLVLQGMSTDTQYF. CDR3 in DNA: TGTGCCAGCAGCTTAGTTCTCCAGGGTATGAGCACAGATACGCAGTATTTT. The chain recombines TRBV7-9 with TRBJ2-3, with D perhaps matching TRBD1 (5 bases). This CDR3 has 17 amino acids. V shed 1 base and J shed 0 bases, with 14 bases lying between them. Germline assignment: CDR1 SEHNR and CDR2 FQNEAQ (reference sequence). Using reference TRBV7-9 and TRBJ2-3 for the parts outside the CDR3, the full variable domain is DTGVSQNPRHKITKRGQNVTFRCDPISEHNRLYWYRQTLGQGPEFLTYFQNEAQLEKSRLLSDRFSAERPKGSFSTLEIQRTEQGDSAMYLCASSLVLQGMSTDTQYFGPGTRLTVL.

The rearrangement links TRBV6-5 to TRBJ1-1, with D perhaps TRBD1 (5 bases). Germline V lookup: CDR1 MNHEY, CDR2 SVGAGI. V lost 5 bases and J 11 bases, leaving 21 bases between the germline ends. The length of the CDR3 is 14 residues. The DNA of the CDR3 is TGTGCCAGCAGTCGTTCTATTTGGGACGGGGGGGCTTTCTTT. The encoded protein is CASSRSIWDGGAFF.